One sample yielded the 21 T cell receptor beta chains listed below, sequenced in a study of neurological immune-mediated disorders. TCRdb passed the 5' RACE reads through MiXCR, listing each CDR3 protein once. This sample has around 67,000 distinct CDR3 sequences, with around 5.5% found just once. Sequencing was done on a sample of PBMCs. These receptor sequences come from a man aged 18 to 30 with multiple sclerosis.

This clonotype was seen at least ten times. The chain is built from TRBV24-1 and TRBJ2-7, with D perhaps being TRBD1 or TRBD2 (5 bases each). CDR1 is KGHDR and CDR2 is SFDVKD in the germline V gene. CDR3 length: 13 amino acids. The V and J ends lost 9 bases and 5 bases respectively, with 16 bases between them. CDR3 coding DNA: TGTGCCACCGGGACGGAGTGGAGCCACGAGCAGTACTTC. It is translated as CATGTEWSHEQYF.

This clonotype was seen repeatedly, ten times or more. This chain uses TRBV7-3 with TRBJ2-2, with 7 positions matching TRBD1. This CDR3 spans 16 amino acids. The junction had 11 bases not matched to a gene; V was cut back by 5 bases and J by 5 bases. CDR1 is SGHTA and CDR2 is FQGTGA in the germline V gene. This CDR3 reads CASSETGTGRTGELFF. CDR3 bases: TGTGCCAGCAGCGAGACAGGGACCGGTCGAACCGGGGAGCTGTTTTTT.

In this sample, this clonotype turned up a few times. V usage is TRBV20-1 and J usage is TRBJ2-1, with TRBD2 matching over 10 bases. The CDR3 consists of 17 residues. Germline V gives CDR1 DFQATT, CDR2 SNEGSKA (reference sequence). V lost 0 bases, J lost 3 bases, and 8 bases stayed unmatched. The DNA of the CDR3 is TGCAGTGCTAGAGATCTCACGACTAGCGGGTTCTACAATGAGCAGTTCTTC. It codes for CSARDLTTSGFYNEQFF.

This clonotype was seen repeatedly, ten times or more. V usage is TRBV15 and J usage is TRBJ2-7; the match to TRBD1 covers 7 bases. CDR1 and CDR2 from the germline V gene are LNHNV and YYDKDF (reference sequence). There are 13 residues in the CDR3. The V and J ends lost 4 bases and 1 base, in that order; junction bases with no gene match: 1. CDR3 in DNA: TGTGCCACCAGCAAGGGACAGTCCTACGAGCAGTACTTC. This codes for CATSKGQSYEQYF.

There are a few counts of this clonotype. The rearrangement links TRBV10-1 to TRBJ2-7; D gene ambiguous. Germline lookup yields CDR1 WNHNN and CDR2 SYGVQD (reference sequence). V lost 6 bases and J lost 5, with 14 bases in between. The CDR3 length is 13 residues. The CDR3 DNA is TGCGCCAGCAGGTCCGGAAACCTGGACGAGCAGTACTTC. Its protein is CASRSGNLDEQYF.

This clonotype was seen many times. The rearrangement links TRBV3-1 to TRBJ2-1; D not resolved. The CDR3 has 11 amino acids. The germline V gene has CDR1 LGHDT and CDR2 YNNKEL (reference sequence). V shed 0 bases and J shed 8 bases, with 2 bases lying between them. This CDR3 is CASSQEDEQFF. The CDR3 DNA sequence: TGTGCCAGCAGCCAAGAGGATGAGCAGTTCTTC.

In its sample, this clonotype was seen many times. This sequence joins TRBV27 and TRBJ1-1; D gene unclear. This CDR3 is built from 13 residues. The ends were cut back, 0 bases at V and 4 bases at J, with 6 bases in the middle. Germline assignment: CDR1 MNHEY and CDR2 SMNVEV (reference sequence). Here the CDR3 reads CASSLSRITEAFF. CDR3 nucleotides: TGTGCCAGCAGTTTATCCAGGATCACTGAAGCTTTCTTT.

This rearrangement joins TRBV3-1 to TRBJ2-2, with 11 bases lining up with TRBD2. The CDR3 runs 20 residues. CDR1 is LGHDT and CDR2 is YNNKEL in the germline V gene (reference sequence). J lost 1 base, V lost 2 bases, and 12 bases had no gene match. The CDR3: CASSQKIDHSGRVNTGELFF. In DNA, the CDR3 is TGTGCCAGCAGCCAAAAGATTGATCATAGCGGGAGGGTGAACACCGGGGAGCTGTTTTTT.

The sample holds many counts of this clonotype. This chain uses TRBV5-1 with TRBJ2-1; possible D gene TRBD2, 5 bases. From germline, CDR1 is SGHRS and CDR2 YFSETQ. This CDR3 has 12 residues. Deletions cut 7 bases from V and 6 bases from J, with 11 bases between. The CDR3 spells CASYGDGNEQFF. The DNA of the CDR3 is TGCGCCAGCTACGGGGATGGCAATGAGCAGTTCTTC.

This clonotype was recorded many times. This chain joins TRBV20-1 and TRBJ1-2; tentative D call: TRBD1 (6 bases). The germline gives CDR1 DFQATT, CDR2 SNEGSKA (reference sequence). The CDR3 is made up of 11 amino acids. The CDR3 reads CSWGGVYGYTF. In nucleotides, the CDR3 is TGCAGCTGGGGGGGCGTCTATGGCTACACCTTC.

This clonotype appeared many times. The V and J genes are TRBV29-1 and TRBJ1-2; 8 bases match TRBD1. Germline values: CDR1 SQVTM, CDR2 ANQGSEA. CDR3 size: 11 residues. The V segment lost 7 bases and the J segment 8 bases; nucleotides outside the gene matches: 6. CDR3 DNA: TGCAGCGGAGACAGGGGAGGAGGCTACACCTTC. It yields the protein CSGDRGGGYTF.

This clonotype occurred many times. V is TRBV5-6 and J is TRBJ1-2; D remains ambiguous. This CDR3 region has 16 residues. Germline V gene lookup returns CDR1 SGHDT and CDR2 YYEEEE. The ends were cut back, 2 bases at V and 6 bases at J, with 20 bases in the middle. The CDR3 reads CASSFPVRKGLDGYTF. The CDR3 bases are TGTGCCAGCAGCTTCCCGGTCAGAAAGGGTTTGGATGGCTACACCTTC.

This clonotype was picked up many times. The chain is built from TRBV5-1 and TRBJ2-7; 9 bases map to TRBD1. This CDR3 has 15 amino acids. Trimming took 2 bases from V and 2 from J; bases not matched to a gene: 5. Per germline, CDR1 SGHRS and CDR2 YFSETQ. The CDR3 region has the DNA TGCGCCAGCAGCTTAGGGACAGGGTTTCCCTACGAGCAGTACTTC. It translates to CASSLGTGFPYEQYF. Combining the CDR3 with reference TRBV5-1 and TRBJ2-7 gives the whole variable domain KAGVTQTPRYLIKTRGQQVTLSCSPISGHRSVSWYQQTPGQGLQFLFEYFSETQRNKGNFPGRFSGRQFSNSRSEMNVSTLELGDSALYLCASSLGTGFPYEQYFGPGTRLTVT.

Many counts were recorded for this clonotype. This chain connects TRBV5-8 to TRBJ1-1, with TRBD1 matching 7 bases. This CDR3 has 13 residues. Germline V gene lookup returns CDR1 SGHTS and CDR2 YDEGEE. V lost 4 bases to trimming and J lost 13 bases; unmatched junction nucleotides: 13. The CDR3 here is CASSQDRARSSFF. The CDR3 bases are TGTGCCAGCAGCCAAGACAGGGCGCGGAGCAGTTTCTTT.

The sample holds many counts of this clonotype. The gene calls are TRBV20-1 and TRBJ1-5; D call uncertain. Germline V CDR1 and CDR2: DFQATT, SNEGSKA (reference sequence). The CDR3 contains 16 residues. Trimming removed 3 bases at V and 0 bases at J, with 15 bases between. The CDR3 region is CSASLGAGYSNQPQHF. In nucleotides, the CDR3 is TGCAGTGCTAGTCTTGGAGCCGGTTATAGCAATCAGCCCCAGCATTTT.

As concerns this clonotype: Compared with germline, one end of the junction differs, possibly owing to a read error. The chain carries TRBV20-1 and TRBJ1-6; the match to TRBD1 covers 7 bases. From germline, CDR1 is DFQATT and CDR2 SNEGSKA (reference sequence). The CDR3 spans 16 residues. CDR3 coding DNA: TGCAGTGCTATCGACAGGGCGAGCTCCTATAATTCACCCCTCAACTTT. It specifies CSAIDRASSYNSPLNF.

This clonotype was seen at least ten times. The rearrangement joins TRBV20-1 to TRBJ1-6; D is unclear. This CDR3 is 16 amino acids long. V was trimmed by 4 bases and J by 6 bases, leaving 19 bases between them. CDR1 and CDR2 from the germline V gene are DFQATT and SNEGSKA (reference sequence). Written as DNA, the CDR3 is TGCAGTGCTAAGGGAGTATCCTCAGTCTCTAATTCACCCCTCCACTTT. Amino acids: CSAKGVSSVSNSPLHF.

At least ten counts were recorded for this clonotype. The chain recombines TRBV6-6 with TRBJ1-1, with D unresolved. V was trimmed by 3 bases and J by 2 bases, leaving 7 bases between them. From germline, CDR1 is MNHNY and CDR2 SVGAGI (reference sequence). The CDR3 is made up of 13 amino acids. The CDR3 nucleotides read TGTGCCAGCAGTTATAACCCAAACACTGAAGCTTTCTTT. Amino acids: CASSYNPNTEAFF.

This clonotype was recorded at least ten times. This sequence joins TRBV4-3 and TRBJ2-1; no reliable D call. The ends were cut back, 4 bases at V and 0 bases at J, with 10 bases in the middle. The CDR3 runs to 15 residues. Germline V CDR1 and CDR2: LGHNA, YSLEER. The CDR3 loop is CASSLDPSSYNEQFF. CDR3 in DNA: TGCGCCAGCAGCCTGGACCCGAGCTCCTACAATGAGCAGTTCTTC.

Worth noting for this clonotype: Being one base from a much bigger clone, this may be a read error. The J gene is TRBJ2-1, the V gene TRBV20-1, with D perhaps TRBD2 (5 bases). Germline V gene data show CDR1 as DFQATT and CDR2 as SNEGSKA (reference sequence). The CDR3 has 11 amino acids. Written as DNA, the CDR3 is TGCAGTGCCCCGGACTGGCGTGAGCAGTCCTTC. The encoded protein is CSAPDWREQSF.

This clonotype was detected ten times or more. J is TRBJ1-5 and V is TRBV20-1; TRBD1 aligns across 8 bases. Trimming cost V 4 bases and J 2 bases; bases outside gene matches: 4. The CDR3 sequence is 14 residues long. Germline V gives CDR1 DFQATT, CDR2 SNEGSKA (reference sequence). The chain's CDR3 is CSAMTGVGNQPQHF. CDR3 sequence (DNA): TGCAGTGCTATGACAGGGGTTGGCAATCAGCCCCAGCATTTT.